Presented here are 8 T cell receptor beta chains from one specimen sequenced in a study of early T cells in non-severe SARS-CoV-2 infection. MiXCR was run by TCRdb on the 5' RACE reads, yielding one entry per CDR3 protein. Of some 82,000 distinct CDR3 sequences in the sample, 9% to 14% were seen once. Sequenced sample: whole blood. These receptors were collected from an adult who was a healthcare worker with PCR-confirmed SARS-CoV-2 infection or an uninfected control (not recorded which).

Comment on this clonotype: A much larger clone sits a single nucleotide away, making a read error possible. V gene TRBV7-9 combines with J gene TRBJ2-1; D is perhaps TRBD1 or TRBD2 (5 bases each). Germline values: CDR1 SEHNR, CDR2 FQNEAQ (reference sequence). CDR3 length equals 16 residues. CDR3 nucleotide sequence: TGTGCCAGCGGCTTAAAGGGGACCCCAAGCTACAATGAGCAGTTCTTC. It specifies CASGLKGTPSYNEQFF. The full variable domain, with the rest looked up from reference TRBV7-9 and TRBJ2-1, is DTGVSQNPRHKITKRGQNVTFRCDPISEHNRLYWYRQTLGQGPEFLTYFQNEAQLEKSRLLSDRFSAERPKGSFSTLEIQRTEQGDSAMYLCASGLKGTPSYNEQFFGPGTRLTVL.

This clonotype was counted ten times or more. This sequence joins TRBV10-3 and TRBJ2-3; D call uncertain. Germline-derived CDR1 and CDR2 are ENHRY and SYGVKD. Trimming left V 3 bases short and J 2 bases short, with 0 bases between. This CDR3 contains 11 residues. The CDR3 loop reads CAISDTDTQYF. For the CDR3, the DNA is TGTGCCATCAGTGACACAGATACGCAGTATTTT.

V and J are TRBV29-1 and TRBJ2-1, with D perhaps matching TRBD2 (5 bases). In germline, CDR1 is SQVTM, CDR2 ANQGSEA. This CDR3 is built from 14 residues. Trimming pared 1 base from V and 7 bases from J, leaving 14 bases between. CDR3 nucleotide sequence: TGCAGCGTTGAAGCCCCCGGGGAGCGGAATGAGCAGTTCTTC. Protein sequence: CSVEAPGERNEQFF.

With respect to this clonotype: Mismatch with germline at one junction end may stem from a read error. V gene TRBV9 combines with J gene TRBJ2-1; unclear D gene. Per germline, CDR1 SGDLS and CDR2 YYNGEE. The CDR3 loop spans 13 amino acids. CDR3 residues: CASSVGQSNEQFF. In nucleotides, the CDR3 is TGCGCCAGCAGCGTAGGGCAGTCCAATGAGCAGTTCTTC. The full variable domain, rest sourced from reference TRBV9 and TRBJ2-1, is DSGVTQTPKHLITATGQRVTLRCSPRSGDLSVYWYQQSLDQGLQFLIQYYNGEERAKGNILERFSAQQFPDLHSELNLSSLELGDSALYFCASSVGQSNEQFFGPGTRLTVL.

The rearrangement joins TRBV20-1 to TRBJ2-1, with TRBD1 matching 7 bases. The junction had 10 bases not matched to a gene; V was cut back by 8 bases and J by 6 bases. The CDR3 length is 13 residues. Germline loops: CDR1 DFQATT, CDR2 SNEGSKA (reference sequence). CDR3 DNA sequence: TGCAGTCTCCTTTATCCAGGGGGCAATGAGCAGTTCTTC. Amino acid sequence: CSLLYPGGNEQFF.

The chain is built from TRBV29-1 and TRBJ1-2; D ambiguous. Germline loops: CDR1 SQVTM, CDR2 ANQGSEA. The V and J ends lost 4 bases and 6 bases respectively, with 12 bases between them. The CDR3 has 12 amino acids. CDR3 sequence: CSVAPVRDGYTF. CDR3 sequence (DNA): TGCAGCGTTGCCCCCGTCCGCGATGGCTACACCTTC.

In its sample, this clonotype was seen many times. The rearrangement joins TRBV20-1 to TRBJ1-4, with TRBD1 identical over 7 bases. V was pared by 6 bases and J by 5 bases, with 9 bases of the junction left unmatched. The CDR3 is made up of 14 amino acids. Germline loops: CDR1 DFQATT, CDR2 SNEGSKA (reference sequence). The CDR3: CSAPGDSWNEKLFF. DNA for the CDR3: TGCAGTGCCCCAGGGGACAGCTGGAATGAAAAACTGTTTTTT.

Ten or more counts support this clonotype. The chain employs TRBV5-5 and TRBJ2-3, with D maybe TRBD2 (6 bases). The V and J ends lost 2 bases and 1 base respectively, with 14 bases between them. The CDR3 covers 16 residues. Germline lookup yields CDR1 SGHKS and CDR2 YYEKEE (reference sequence). The CDR3 DNA is TGTGCCAGCAGCTTAACGGGGGTCTCCGGCACAGATACGCAGTATTTT. The encoded protein is CASSLTGVSGTDTQYF.